This record covers a single TCR beta chain. Antigen unknown. The record originates from a study of CD4 T cells in relation to SARS-CoV-2 and coronaviruses. On the study more broadly: ViraFEST: approximately 10-day antigen culture of PBMCs, then TCR beta CDR3 sequencing. Study-wide findings and caveats: In roughly 61% of donors, memory CD4+ clonotypes crossrecognized SARS-CoV-2 and at least one common cold coronavirus spike.

This table comes from immunoSEQ multiplex PCR, and its TCRdb copy is limited to in-frame clones, with some not included. The sample lists more than 20,000 clones; approximately 82% were seen once. Before the COVID-19 pandemic, during about 2011-2019, CD4+ T cells were taken from unexposed donors. CD4+ T cells were isolated from the cells after around 10 days of culture. The specimen was CD4+ T cells from PBMCs, cultured in vitro. The sequence came from a human donor in good health.

As DNA, the CDR3 is TGTGCCAGCAGCCAAGTCCTGAGGGGTTCGGGGGCCAACGTCCTGACTTTC. Amino acids: CASSQVLRGSGANVLTF. The chain carries TRBV3-1 (or the pseudogene TRBV3-2) and TRBJ2-6; D could derive from TRBD1 or TRBD2 (5 bases each). The CDR3 has 17 amino acids. The V end was cut by 1 base, the J end by 4 bases, with 14 bases between. CDR1 and CDR2 (germline): LGHDT, YNNKEL (reference sequence).